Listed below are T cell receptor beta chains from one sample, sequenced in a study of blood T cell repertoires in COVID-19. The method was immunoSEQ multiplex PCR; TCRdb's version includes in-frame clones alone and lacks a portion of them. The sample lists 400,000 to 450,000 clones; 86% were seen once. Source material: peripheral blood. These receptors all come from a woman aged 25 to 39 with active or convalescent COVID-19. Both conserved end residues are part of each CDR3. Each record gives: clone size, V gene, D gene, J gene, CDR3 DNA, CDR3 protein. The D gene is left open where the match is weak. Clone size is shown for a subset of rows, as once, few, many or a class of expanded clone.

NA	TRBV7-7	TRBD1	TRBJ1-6	TGTGCCACCCCGCCCCGGACAGGGAATAATTCACCCCTCCACTTT	CATPPRTGNNSPLHF
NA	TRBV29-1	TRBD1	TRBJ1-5	TGCAGCGCCGCCGGGACAGTCAATCAGCCCCAGCATTTT	CSAAGTVNQPQHF
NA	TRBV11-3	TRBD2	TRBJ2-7	TGTGCCAGCAGCCACGGGACTACACCCTACGAGCAGTACTTC	CASSHGTTPYEQYF
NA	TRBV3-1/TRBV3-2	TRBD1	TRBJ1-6	TGTGCCAGCAGCCAGGTCGACAGGGATCCACCCCTCCACTTT	CASSQVDRDPPLHF
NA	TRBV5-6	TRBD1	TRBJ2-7	TGTGCCAGCAGCTTTATACAGGGGCTAATCTACGAGCAGTACTTC	CASSFIQGLIYEQYF
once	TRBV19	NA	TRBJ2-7	TGTGCCAGTAGTATGGGCCTTCAATCCATCTACGAGCAGTACTTC	CASSMGLQSIYEQYF
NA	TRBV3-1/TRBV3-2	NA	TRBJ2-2	TGTGCCAGCAGCCAAGGACTAGTTAGGCTGTTTTTT	CASSQGLVRLFF
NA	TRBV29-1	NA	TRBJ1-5	TGCAGCCCCTGGGGAGGGCCCGAGGGCAATCAGCCCCAGCATTTT	CSPWGGPEGNQPQHF
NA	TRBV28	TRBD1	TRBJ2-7	TGTGCCAGCCTCGGACAGGGTCCGTACGAGCAGTACTTC	CASLGQGPYEQYF
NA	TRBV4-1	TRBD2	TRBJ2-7	TGCGCCAGCAGCCAAGAAACGGGAGGGAGCTACGAGCAGTACTTC	CASSQETGGSYEQYF
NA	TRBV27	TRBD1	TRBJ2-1	TGTGCCAGCAGCAGAGGACAGGGTCCCTACAATGAGCAGTTCTTC	CASSRGQGPYNEQFF
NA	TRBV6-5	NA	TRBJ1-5	TGTGCCAGCAGTTCTGACAGGAAAAGCAATCAGCCCCAGCATTTT	CASSSDRKSNQPQHF
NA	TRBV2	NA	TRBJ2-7	TGTGCCAGCAGTGAAGAAGGGCGCGGGATCTACGAGCAGTACTTC	CASSEEGRGIYEQYF
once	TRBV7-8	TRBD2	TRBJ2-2	TGTGCCAGCAGAACACTAGCGGGGACTCTGAGCACCGGGGAGCTGTTTTTT	CASRTLAGTLSTGELFF
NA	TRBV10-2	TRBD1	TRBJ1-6	TGCGCCAGCCGCGGGACAGATGCCTCACCCCTCCACTTT	CASRGTDASPLHF
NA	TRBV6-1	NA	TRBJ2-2	TGTGCCAGCAGTGAAATCGACAGTCACACCGGGGAGCTGTTTTTT	CASSEIDSHTGELFF
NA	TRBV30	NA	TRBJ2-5	TGTGCCTGGAGTGCCCAACAGGAGACCCAGTACTTC	CAWSAQQETQYF
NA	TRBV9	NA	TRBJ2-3	TGTGCCAGCAGCGTAGTTTCGGGTGCGCAGTATTTT	CASSVVSGAQYF
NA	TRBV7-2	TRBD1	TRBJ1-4	TGTGCCAGCAGCTCTAGCAGGGGGACCACTAATGAAAAACTGTTTTTT	CASSSSRGTTNEKLFF
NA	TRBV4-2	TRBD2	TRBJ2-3	TGTGCCAGCAGCCAAGGACGACTAGCAGCAGATACGCAGTATTTT	CASSQGRLAADTQYF
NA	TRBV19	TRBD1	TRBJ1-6	TGTGCCAGTATCGGTGACAGGGCCAATTCACCCCTCCACTTT	CASIGDRANSPLHF
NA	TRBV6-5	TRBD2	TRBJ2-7	TGTGCCAGCACACTCGGACTAGCGGGGACCTACGAGCAGTACTTC	CASTLGLAGTYEQYF
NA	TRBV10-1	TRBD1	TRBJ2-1	TGCGCCAGCAGTGAGTCGATAAATGGACAGGGCATCGGTGAGCAGTTCTTC	CASSESINGQGIGEQFF
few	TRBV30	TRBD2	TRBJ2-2	TGTGCCTGCCCCGCCCTGGGACTAGCGGGAGCTTTAAACACCGGGGAGCTGTTTTTT	CACPALGLAGALNTGELFF
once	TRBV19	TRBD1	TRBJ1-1	TGTGCCAGTAGTCTTGGGACAGCGAACACTGAAGCTTTCTTT	CASSLGTANTEAFF
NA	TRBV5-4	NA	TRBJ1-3	TGTGCCAGCAGCCCCGACAGCTTCTCTGGAAACACCATATATTTT	CASSPDSFSGNTIYF
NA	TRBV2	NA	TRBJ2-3	TGTGCCAGCAGTAATGGGGGGGCGAGCACGGATACGCAGTATTTT	CASSNGGASTDTQYF
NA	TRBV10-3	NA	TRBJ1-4	TGTGCCATCAGCAAGGACACCGCAACTAATGAAAAACTGTTTTTT	CAISKDTATNEKLFF
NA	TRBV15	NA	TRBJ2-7	TGTGCCACCAGCAGAGATCCAAGCGCCGAGCAGTACTTC	CATSRDPSAEQYF
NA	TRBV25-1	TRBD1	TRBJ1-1	TGTGCCAGCAGTGGGGACAGCATGAACACTGAAGCTTTCTTT	CASSGDSMNTEAFF
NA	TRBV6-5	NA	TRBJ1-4	TGTGCCAGCAGTCGGACAGCCTTAAATGAAAAACTGTTTTTT	CASSRTALNEKLFF
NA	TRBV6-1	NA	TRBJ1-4	TGTGCCAGCAGTGATACGGTCATAGATCTTAATGAAAAACTGTTTTTT	CASSDTVIDLNEKLFF
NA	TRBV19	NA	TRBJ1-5	TGTGCCAGTAGCGCAACCAGGGGTCAGCCCCAGCATTTT	CASSATRGQPQHF
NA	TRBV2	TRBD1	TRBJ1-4	TGTGCCAGCAGTATACAGGGGGTGGCTGAAAAACTGTTTTTT	CASSIQGVAEKLFF
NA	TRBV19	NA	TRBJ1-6	TGTGCCAGTAGTATAGAGGAAGGAGTTAATTCACCCCTCCACTTT	CASSIEEGVNSPLHF
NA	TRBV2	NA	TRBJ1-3	TGTGCCAGCAGTGAAGCCTTACACAACACCATATATTTT	CASSEALHNTIYF
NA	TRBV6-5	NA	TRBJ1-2	TGTGCCAGCAGCCCAATAAACGGGGATAACTATGGCTACACCTTC	CASSPINGDNYGYTF
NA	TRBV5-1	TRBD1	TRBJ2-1	TGCGCCAGCAGGGAGACCGGGACAGGTACCAATGAGCAGTTCTTC	CASRETGTGTNEQFF
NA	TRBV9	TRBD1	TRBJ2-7	TGTGCCAGCAGCGTAGATGCTGGGGGACAGGGGTACGAGCAGTACTTC	CASSVDAGGQGYEQYF
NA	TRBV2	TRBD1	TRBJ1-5	TGTGCCAGCAGTGAACTCCTGGGTAGGGGGCGGCGGGATAGCAATCAGCCCCAGCATTTT	CASSELLGRGRRDSNQPQHF
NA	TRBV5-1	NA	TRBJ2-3	TGCGCCAGCGGCATGCCTGGGGGGGCCACAGATACGCAGTATTTT	CASGMPGGATDTQYF
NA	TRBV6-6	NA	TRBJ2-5	TGTGCCAGCAGTTATACTCTCCAGACAGTACAAGAGACCCAGTACTTC	CASSYTLQTVQETQYF
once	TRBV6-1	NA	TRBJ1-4	TGTGCCAGCAGTGAAGCCGCGGCAGCCCTAAATGAAAAACTGTTTTTT	CASSEAAAALNEKLFF
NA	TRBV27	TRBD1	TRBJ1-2	TGTGCCAGCAGTGCCGCAGGGGGGAGAAGTGTGGGCTACACCTTC	CASSAAGGRSVGYTF
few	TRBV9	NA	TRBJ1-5	TGTGCCAGCAGCGTAGATGAGAATAGCAATCAGCCCCAGCATTTT	CASSVDENSNQPQHF
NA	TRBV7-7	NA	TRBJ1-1	TGTGCCAGCAGCTTATTGCTGGAGACTGAAGCTTTCTTT	CASSLLLETEAFF
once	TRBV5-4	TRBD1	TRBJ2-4	TGTGCCAGCAGCTTGGCTTCGGGGACAGGGTACGGCAAAAACATTCAGTACTTC	CASSLASGTGYGKNIQYF
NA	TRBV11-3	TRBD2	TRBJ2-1	TGTGCCAGCAGCCCCCGGGGACTAGCGGGAGGGGCTTACAATGAGCAGTTCTTC	CASSPRGLAGGAYNEQFF
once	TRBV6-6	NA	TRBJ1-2	TGTGCCAGCAGTCGGCTGGGCAGGCAGACTAACTATGGCTACACCTTC	CASSRLGRQTNYGYTF
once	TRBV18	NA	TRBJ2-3	TGTGCCAGCTCACAACAAGAGGCAGATACGCAGTATTTT	CASSQQEADTQYF
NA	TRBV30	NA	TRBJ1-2	TGTGCCTGGAACAGGCTTGGGTATGGCTACACCTTC	CAWNRLGYGYTF
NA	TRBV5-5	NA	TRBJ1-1	TGTGCCAGCACCACCGCAAGCGGAGGGAACACTGAAGCTTTCTTT	CASTTASGGNTEAFF
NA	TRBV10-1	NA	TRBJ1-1	TGCGCCAGCAGACCAGGGGATCCTGAAGCTTTCTTT	CASRPGDPEAFF
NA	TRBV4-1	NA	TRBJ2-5	TGCGCCAGCAGCTACACGGCAGGGGACCAAGAGACCCAGTACTTC	CASSYTAGDQETQYF
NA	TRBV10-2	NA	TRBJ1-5	TGCGCCAGCAGAAACCAAGACAGGCCCCTGGGGCAGCCCCAGCATTTT	CASRNQDRPLGQPQHF